The 20 T cell receptor beta chains reported below all come from one sample, sequenced in a study of blood T cell repertoires in COVID-19. The repertoire was sequenced with immunoSEQ multiplex PCR; TCRdb's copy has only in-frame clones and lacks some. The sample carries tens of thousands of clones, about 85% recorded once. Sequencing was carried out using peripheral blood. These receptors were obtained from a woman older than 75 with acute or convalescent COVID-19.

The chain employs TRBV12-3 or TRBV12-4 and TRBJ1-4; D gene uncertain. V gave up 6 bases and J gave up 6 bases, with 5 bases separating them. This CDR3 comprises 11 residues. The CDR3 region has the DNA TGTGCCAGCAGCCCAGATGAAAAACTGTTTTTT. This translates into CASSPDEKLFF.

The chain has TRBV3-1 (or the pseudogene TRBV3-2) and TRBJ2-1; TRBD2 aligns across 11 bases. The CDR3 spans 15 residues. J lost 3 bases, V lost 4 bases, and 2 bases had no gene match. The germline V gene has CDR1 LGHDT and CDR2 YNNKEL (reference sequence). The CDR3 sequence is CASSPGLAGYNEQFF. The CDR3 DNA is TGTGCCAGCAGCCCTGGACTAGCGGGCTACAATGAGCAGTTCTTC.

The CDR3 loop reads CASSRRTGGVSYNEQFF. In nucleotides, the CDR3 is TGTGCCAGCAGCCGTCGGACAGGGGGGGTCTCCTACAATGAGCAGTTCTTC. The chain carries TRBV11-2 and TRBJ2-1; 10 bases fit TRBD1. This CDR3 is 17 amino acids long. Trimming cost V 5 bases and J 0 bases; bases outside gene matches: 7. Per the germline V gene, CDR1 is SGHAT and CDR2 is FQNNGV.

This clone is categorized as medium-sized. V gene TRBV5-5 combines with J gene TRBJ2-1; TRBD2 matches 8 bases. The germline V gene has CDR1 SGHKS and CDR2 YYEKEE (reference sequence). The CDR3 is made up of 16 amino acids. V gave up 4 bases and J gave up 4 bases; unmatched junction bases: 10. CDR3 amino acids: CASSGGGVAGYNEQFF. CDR3 in DNA: TGTGCCAGCAGCGGCGGTGGAGTAGCGGGATACAATGAGCAGTTCTTC.

The chain employs TRBV10-1 and TRBJ2-6; TRBD1 agrees at 8 bases. The CDR3 sequence is 17 residues long. The trim removed 6 bases at V and 1 base at J, leaving 8 bases unmatched. Germline V CDR1 and CDR2: WNHNN, SYGVQD (reference sequence). CDR3 in amino acids: CASSPGTGPSGANVLTF. CDR3 nucleotides: TGCGCCAGCAGCCCCGGGACAGGCCCTTCTGGGGCCAACGTCCTGACTTTC.

This chain connects TRBV5-1 to TRBJ2-5; 7 nucleotides agree with TRBD1. CDR3 length: 14 amino acids. J gave up 2 bases and V 2 bases, and 3 bases lay outside the gene matches. Looked up from germline, CDR1 is SGHRS and CDR2 is YFSETQ. The DNA of the CDR3 is TGCGCCAGCAGCTTCCGGGACAGACAAGAGACCCAGTACTTC. It specifies CASSFRDRQETQYF.

The chain combines TRBV2 with TRBJ1-1; D unclear. CDR1 SNHLY and CDR2 FYNNEI come from the germline V gene. CDR3 length: 14 residues. Trimming took 11 bases from V and 1 from J, leaving 17 bases between them. The CDR3 sequence is CAVTRVSGNTEAFF. The CDR3 DNA reads as TGTGCCGTGACCCGGGTAAGCGGGAACACTGAAGCTTTCTTT. Filled out from reference TRBV2 and TRBJ1-1, the complete variable domain reads EPEVTQTPSHQVTQMGQEVILRCVPISNHLYFYWYRQILGQKVEFLVSFYNNEISEKSEIFDDQFSVERPDGSNFTLKIRSTKLEDSAMYFCAVTRVSGNTEAFFGQGTRLTVV.

The V call is TRBV3-1 (or the pseudogene TRBV3-2), the J call TRBJ2-1; TRBD2 matches at 7 bases. V lost 6 bases to trimming and J lost 0 bases; unmatched junction nucleotides: 8. The CDR3 contains 16 residues. The germline gives CDR1 LGHDT, CDR2 YNNKEL (reference sequence). CDR3 region: CASRSSSGSSYNEQFF. CDR3 nucleotide sequence: TGTGCCAGCAGATCATCTAGCGGTTCCTCCTACAATGAGCAGTTCTTC.

V gene TRBV2 combines with J gene TRBJ2-5; 11 bases line up with TRBD2. V dropped 9 bases and J dropped 2; count of bases not matched to a gene: 8. The CDR3 covers 15 residues. Germline CDR1 is SNHLY and CDR2 is FYNNEI. The CDR3 DNA follows: TGTGCCAGTAAATTAGCGGGAGGGGGTCAAGAGACCCAGTACTTC. Protein product: CASKLAGGGQETQYF.

This chain links TRBV3-1 (or the pseudogene TRBV3-2) with TRBJ1-1; D is perhaps TRBD1 (6 bases). Trimming shortened V by 2 bases and J by 5 bases, and 12 bases separated the two germline ends. The V gene's germline CDR1 is LGHDT and CDR2 YNNKEL (reference sequence). The CDR3 sequence is 14 residues long. CDR3 in amino acids: CASSQTRGGTEAFF. The CDR3 coding sequence is TGTGCCAGCAGCCAAACCAGGGGTGGTACTGAAGCTTTCTTT.

V is TRBV4-1 and J is TRBJ1-2; D uncertain. The V and J ends lost 0 bases and 8 bases respectively, with 10 bases between them. Germline lookup yields CDR1 MGHRA and CDR2 YSYEKL. The CDR3 totals 13 residues. The CDR3 coding sequence is TGCGCCAGCAGCCAAGATTGGAGTCGCGGCTACACCTTC. Translating gives CASSQDWSRGYTF.

The gene calls are TRBV7-9 and TRBJ2-3, with D perhaps TRBD2 (5 bases). Per germline, CDR1 SEHNR and CDR2 FQNEAQ (reference sequence). V was trimmed by 1 base and J by 3 bases, leaving 11 bases between them. This CDR3 has 15 amino acids. This CDR3 reads CASSLDSGLTDTQYF. The CDR3 nucleotides read TGTGCCAGCAGCTTAGATTCGGGATTAACAGATACGCAGTATTTT.

J is TRBJ2-1 and V is TRBV27, with TRBD2 matching 12 bases. Trimming took 7 bases from V and 9 from J; bases not matched to a gene: 4. CDR3 length: 13 residues. The germline V gene encodes CDR1 MNHEY and CDR2 SMNVEV (reference sequence). CDR3 in DNA: TGTGCCAGCAAACTAGCGGGAGGTAGTGAGCAGTTCTTC. Protein product: CASKLAGGSEQFF.

The chain links TRBV19 to TRBJ2-7; TRBD1 matches at 7 bases. This CDR3 has 15 residues. Per the germline V gene, CDR1 is LNHDA and CDR2 is SQIVND (reference sequence). V shed 4 bases, J shed 2 bases, and the junction held 8 bases outside the gene matches. CDR3 residues: CASSTGTAVTYEQYF. In nucleotides, the CDR3 is TGTGCCAGTAGTACTGGGACAGCCGTTACCTACGAGCAGTACTTC.

This rearrangement joins TRBV2 to TRBJ2-1; TRBD2 aligns across 9 bases. Germline CDR1 and CDR2: SNHLY and FYNNEI. The CDR3 covers 15 residues. The V segment lost 7 bases and the J segment 5 bases; nucleotides outside the gene matches: 9. The CDR3 region is CASTEREAPHNEQFF. The CDR3 DNA sequence: TGTGCCAGCACCGAGCGGGAGGCTCCGCACAATGAGCAGTTCTTC.

This clone was counted between two and nine times. The rearrangement uses TRBV4-2 and TRBJ1-2, with 7 bases aligning to TRBD1. The germline gives CDR1 LGHNA, CDR2 YNFKEQ. This CDR3 has 13 residues. V was clipped by 4 bases and J by 12 bases; unmatched bases: 11. This CDR3 reads CASSPRQGLVDTF. DNA for the CDR3: TGTGCCAGCAGCCCGCGACAGGGTCTGGTTGACACCTTC.

The rearrangement joins TRBV7-6 to TRBJ2-7; 9 bases match TRBD2. Trimming at V came to 1 base and at J to 0 bases, leaving 4 bases not matched to a gene. CDR1 is SGHVS and CDR2 is FNYEAQ in the germline V gene. This CDR3 region has 16 residues. CDR3 loop: CASSLGGRVGSYEQYF. CDR3 bases: TGTGCCAGCAGCTTAGGCGGGAGGGTCGGCTCCTACGAGCAGTACTTC. The variable domain in full, with the rest retrieved from reference TRBV7-6 and TRBJ2-7, is GAGVSQSPRYKVTKRGQDVALRCDPISGHVSLYWYRQALGQGPEFLTYFNYEAQQDKSGLPNDRFSAERPEGSISTLTIQRTEQRDSAMYRCASSLGGRVGSYEQYFGPGTRLTVT.

V gene TRBV19 combines with J gene TRBJ2-7; 8 bases align to TRBD1. Trimming took 4 bases from V and 4 from J; bases not matched to a gene: 3. The CDR3 is 13 residues long. Germline V CDR1 and CDR2: LNHDA, SQIVND (reference sequence). The CDR3 sequence is CASSTGTGYEQYF. DNA of the CDR3: TGTGCCAGTAGTACCGGGACAGGTTACGAGCAGTACTTC.

The chain carries TRBV15 and TRBJ2-7, with 14 bases aligning to TRBD2. CDR1 and CDR2 (germline): LNHNV, YYDKDF (reference sequence). This CDR3 is 15 amino acids long. Trimming cost V 7 bases and J 5 bases; bases outside gene matches: 7. This chain's CDR3 is CATKTGLAGEDEQYF. The CDR3 region has the DNA TGTGCCACCAAGACGGGACTAGCGGGAGAGGACGAGCAGTACTTC.

The J gene is TRBJ2-1, the V gene TRBV30; possibly TRBD2 for D (6 bases). This CDR3 is built from 15 residues. The V gene's germline CDR1 is GTSNPN and CDR2 SVGIG (reference sequence). The V and J ends lost 2 bases and 4 bases respectively, with 15 bases between them. The DNA for the CDR3 is TGTGCCTGGAGTCCGGCGGGACTCCTTTACAATGAGCAGTTCTTC. It encodes CAWSPAGLLYNEQFF.